The 27 T cell receptor beta chains listed next were all sequenced from one sample in a study of blood T cell repertoires in COVID-19. Some clones are missing from TCRdb's copy, which holds only in-frame ones; the method was immunoSEQ multiplex PCR. Of approximately 220,000 clones in the sample, about nine tenths were seen once. Sequencing used peripheral blood. These TCRs come from a man aged 45-65 years with acute or convalescent COVID-19.

DNA of the CDR3: TGTGCCAGCAGCCCAGCTGGGACAGTGAACACCGGGGAGCTGTTTTTT. It translates to CASSPAGTVNTGELFF. The chain joins TRBV6-6 to TRBJ2-2; 7 positions agree with TRBD1. Germline-derived CDR1 and CDR2 are MNHNY and SVGAGI (reference sequence). The length of the CDR3 is 16 residues. V was pared by 6 bases and J by 1 base, with 8 bases of the junction left unmatched.

V is TRBV5-4 and J is TRBJ2-7; TRBD1 might be the D (6 bases). Trimming cost V 1 base and J 7 bases, with 15 bases left between them. This CDR3 is 14 amino acids long. CDR1 and CDR2 from the germline V gene are SGHNT and YYREEE (reference sequence). In DNA form, the CDR3 reads TGTGCCAGCAGCTTGCGGGACACGGTGGAGGAGCAGTACTTC. Translating gives CASSLRDTVEEQYF.

The chain recombines TRBV19 with TRBJ1-1; weak D call: TRBD1 (5 bases). Trimming took 4 bases from V and 5 from J, leaving 14 bases between them. Looked up from germline, CDR1 is LNHDA and CDR2 is SQIVND (reference sequence). The CDR3 loop spans 14 amino acids. DNA for the CDR3: TGTGCCAGTAGTACCCTCGAAGGGGTGACTGAAGCTTTCTTT. This translates into CASSTLEGVTEAFF.

The chain combines TRBV30 with TRBJ1-5; D unresolved. The CDR3 covers 12 residues. Deletions cut 2 bases from V and 9 bases from J, with 11 bases between. In germline, CDR1 is GTSNPN, CDR2 SVGIG (reference sequence). Written as DNA, the CDR3 is TGTGCCTGGAGTCTCGGTCCGGGGCCCCAGCATTTT. Encoded protein: CAWSLGPGPQHF.

The V gene is TRBV10-3, the J gene TRBJ1-3; a possible D gene is TRBD1 (6 bases). The CDR3 is made up of 17 amino acids. Germline CDR1 is ENHRY and CDR2 is SYGVKD. Trimming removed 0 bases at V and 0 bases at J, with 12 bases between. CDR3 protein: CAISESLRTASGNTIYF. The CDR3 DNA reads TGTGCCATCAGTGAGTCCCTCCGGACAGCCTCTGGAAACACCATATATTTT.

The chain uses TRBV19 and TRBJ1-5; D is ambiguous. Deletions cut 8 bases from V and 4 bases from J, with 12 bases between. This CDR3 is 13 amino acids long. From germline, CDR1 is LNHDA and CDR2 SQIVND (reference sequence). The CDR3 here is CASAGNDNQPQHF. CDR3 DNA: TGTGCCAGTGCAGGAAACGATAATCAGCCCCAGCATTTT.

This clone was seen once. V and J are TRBV11-2 and TRBJ1-3; D unresolved. Germline loops: CDR1 SGHAT, CDR2 FQNNGV. Between the trimmed V and J ends, which lost 1 base and 0 bases, there was a span of 16 bases. CDR3 length equals 18 residues. CDR3 in amino acids: CASSLVPYSPISGNTIYF. The DNA of the CDR3 is TGTGCCAGCAGCTTAGTACCGTACAGCCCGATCTCTGGAAACACCATATATTTT. Supplemented by reference TRBV11-2 and TRBJ1-3, the full variable domain reads EAGVAQSPRYKIIEKRQSVAFWCNPISGHATLYWYQQILGQGPKLLIQFQNNGVVDDSQLPKDRFSAERLKGVDSTLKIQPAKLEDSAVYLCASSLVPYSPISGNTIYFGEGSWLTVV.

This rearrangement joins TRBV5-6 to TRBJ2-1, with 10 bases matching TRBD2. The J segment lost 0 bases and the V segment lost 4 bases, leaving 13 bases of the junction unmatched. Per the germline V gene, CDR1 is SGHDT and CDR2 is YYEEEE. The CDR3 is 19 amino acids. The CDR3 sequence: CASSPGVSGGPSSYNEQFF. In DNA, the CDR3 is TGTGCCAGCAGCCCTGGGGTTAGCGGGGGGCCTAGCTCCTACAATGAGCAGTTCTTC.

This clone has just one count. This sequence joins TRBV15 and TRBJ2-7; D uncertain. The V end was cut by 1 base, the J end by 3 bases, with 13 bases between. The CDR3 loop spans 15 amino acids. Germline values: CDR1 LNHNV, CDR2 YYDKDF (reference sequence). The CDR3: CATSRGEARIYEQYF. CDR3 bases: TGTGCCACCAGCAGAGGAGAAGCCCGTATCTACGAGCAGTACTTC.

CDR3 DNA sequence: TGCGCCAGCAGTCCCCGGGGGGATGGCACCGGGGAGCTGTTTTTT. Translated, it gives CASSPRGDGTGELFF. This rearrangement joins TRBV5-1 to TRBJ2-2, with 7 bases aligning to TRBD2. CDR3 size: 15 residues. After removal of 5 bases from V and 4 bases from J, the junction contained 8 bases not matched to a gene. Germline CDR1 is SGHRS and CDR2 is YFSETQ.

The V call is TRBV5-1, the J call TRBJ2-7; 8 bases agree with TRBD1. V was pared by 4 bases and J by 1 base, with 7 bases of the junction left unmatched. Germline-derived CDR1 and CDR2 are SGHRS and YFSETQ. This CDR3 contains 15 residues. The CDR3, as DNA: TGCGCCAGCAGCCCGAGGACAGGGTTTTCCTACGAGCAGTACTTC. Amino acids: CASSPRTGFSYEQYF.

The chain couples TRBV20-1 to TRBJ1-2; 11 bases map to TRBD1. This CDR3 is built from 15 residues. V shed 3 bases and J 4 bases; nucleotides not matched to a gene: 7. The germline V gene encodes CDR1 DFQATT and CDR2 SNEGSKA (reference sequence). The CDR3 bases are TGCAGTGCTAGTGGGACAGGGGGTAATGTCTATGGCTACACCTTC. Protein: CSASGTGGNVYGYTF.

The CDR3 nucleotides are TGTGCCAGCAGTTACCAGGGGCGATATGGCTACACCTTC. This encodes CASSYQGRYGYTF. V and J are TRBV27 and TRBJ1-2, with a weak D call TRBD1 (6 bases). Germline CDR1 and CDR2: MNHEY and SMNVEV (reference sequence). This CDR3 has 13 residues. Trimming pared 4 bases from V and 5 bases from J, leaving 11 bases between.

V is TRBV7-9 and J is TRBJ2-5; no firm D call. From germline, CDR1 is SEHNR and CDR2 FQNEAQ (reference sequence). Between the trimmed V and J ends, which lost 5 bases and 3 bases, there was a span of 4 bases. There are 11 residues in the CDR3. The CDR3 spells CASSPKETQYF. DNA for the CDR3: TGTGCCAGCAGCCCAAAAGAGACCCAGTACTTC.

The count of this clone is one. This chain links TRBV27 with TRBJ2-5; 9 nucleotides align to TRBD2. Trimming took 11 bases from V and 3 from J; bases not matched to a gene: 10. CDR1 is MNHEY, CDR2 SMNVEV, per germline (reference sequence). The CDR3 is 14 residues long. This CDR3 is CAFPSGEVEETQYF. CDR3 nucleotide sequence: TGTGCCTTTCCTAGCGGGGAAGTTGAAGAGACCCAGTACTTC.

The genes are TRBV7-9 and TRBJ1-2; no firm D call. This CDR3 has 16 amino acids. The germline CDR1 and CDR2 sequences are SEHNR and FQNEAQ (reference sequence). Trimming removed 5 bases from V and 4 bases from J, with 20 bases in between. The chain's CDR3 is CASSQSLAERSYGYTF. DNA for the CDR3: TGTGCCAGCAGCCAGAGCCTGGCCGAGAGGAGCTATGGCTACACCTTC.

The chain couples TRBV9 to TRBJ1-6, with D unresolved. In germline, CDR1 is SGDLS, CDR2 YYNGEE. V shed 4 bases and J shed 8 bases, with 19 bases lying between them. This CDR3 spans 16 amino acids. As DNA, the CDR3 is TGTGCCAGCAGCCTATCCGACGGAGGTAGAGATTCACCCCTCCACTTT. Its translation is CASSLSDGGRDSPLHF.

This sequence joins TRBV5-1 and TRBJ1-3, with D unresolved. V lost 5 bases and J 3 bases, leaving 12 bases between the germline ends. The CDR3 contains 14 residues. The germline gives CDR1 SGHRS, CDR2 YFSETQ. The CDR3 bases are TGCGCCAGCAGGCCCAACACGGGTGGAAACACCATATATTTT. Its translation is CASRPNTGGNTIYF. The whole variable domain, filled in from reference TRBV5-1 and TRBJ1-3, reads KAGVTQTPRYLIKTRGQQVTLSCSPISGHRSVSWYQQTPGQGLQFLFEYFSETQRNKGNFPGRFSGRQFSNSRSEMNVSTLELGDSALYLCASRPNTGGNTIYFGEGSWLTVV.

The genes are TRBV11-2 and TRBJ2-1; maybe TRBD1 (6 bases). The CDR3 spans 16 residues. The germline V and J ends were trimmed by 5 bases and 3 bases, with 17 bases remaining between them. Germline lookup yields CDR1 SGHAT and CDR2 FQNNGV. CDR3 in amino acids: CASSIRTGRSYNEQFF. CDR3 bases: TGTGCCAGCAGCATCAGAACAGGGCGGAGCTACAATGAGCAGTTCTTC.

The chain joins TRBV5-5 to TRBJ1-5; the D gene is possibly TRBD1 (6 bases). The CDR3 contains 14 residues. V lost 4 bases, J lost 8 bases, and 16 bases lay in between. Germline values: CDR1 SGHKS, CDR2 YYEKEE (reference sequence). Here the CDR3 DNA reads TGTGCCAGCAGCCCGGGGGGGGCCCCTAAGCCCCAGCATTTT. Its protein product is CASSPGGAPKPQHF.

The V call is TRBV6-5, the J call TRBJ1-2; TRBD1 aligns across 7 bases. The V gene end was trimmed by 7 bases and the J gene end by 6 bases; junction bases not matched to a gene: 11. Looked up from germline, CDR1 is MNHEY and CDR2 is SVGAGI. The CDR3 totals 14 residues. CDR3 sequence: CASTQMGQINGYTF. CDR3 DNA: TGTGCCAGCACCCAAATGGGACAGATCAATGGCTACACCTTC.

This clone came up a few times. The chain is built from TRBV6-5 and TRBJ1-4; D may be TRBD1 (6 bases). This CDR3 region has 14 residues. The germline CDR1 and CDR2 sequences are MNHEY and SVGAGI. V was pared by 6 bases and J by 7 bases, with 15 bases between. CDR3 sequence reads: CASRTTRGGEKLFF. In DNA form, the CDR3 reads TGTGCCAGCAGGACGACTCGAGGGGGTGAAAAACTGTTTTTT.

This clone occurred a few times. The CDR3 DNA sequence: TGTGCCAGCAGCCAAGGGATCGGGGTTGAGCAGTACTTC. Translated: CASSQGIGVEQYF. The V and J genes are TRBV6-5 and TRBJ2-7; D is perhaps TRBD2 (5 bases). CDR1 MNHEY and CDR2 SVGAGI come from the germline V gene. The CDR3 is made up of 13 amino acids. V dropped 6 bases and J dropped 7 bases, with 16 bases sitting between them.

This chain links TRBV3-1 (or the pseudogene TRBV3-2) with TRBJ1-1; D is perhaps TRBD1 (5 bases). The CDR3 has 14 amino acids. Between the trimmed V and J ends, which lost 1 base and 0 bases, there was a span of 6 bases. The germline V gene encodes CDR1 LGHDT and CDR2 YNNKEL (reference sequence). Here the CDR3 reads CASSQGQMNTEAFF. CDR3 coding DNA: TGTGCCAGCAGCCAAGGACAGATGAACACTGAAGCTTTCTTT.

This chain uses TRBV7-8 with TRBJ2-1; tentatively, D is TRBD1 (6 bases). Germline lookup yields CDR1 SGHVS and CDR2 FQNEAQ. The length of the CDR3 is 13 residues. V was clipped by 5 bases and J by 6 bases, with 11 bases between them. The chain's CDR3 is CASSPNRANEQFF. CDR3 sequence (DNA): TGTGCCAGCAGCCCGAACAGGGCCAATGAGCAGTTCTTC.

The V and J genes are TRBV19 and TRBJ1-6; tentative D call: TRBD1 (5 bases). The V end was cut by 3 bases, the J end by 6 bases, with 15 bases between. CDR3 length equals 16 residues. The germline gives CDR1 LNHDA, CDR2 SQIVND (reference sequence). This chain's CDR3 is CASSMGRTQGNSPLHF. The DNA for the CDR3 is TGTGCCAGTAGTATGGGGAGGACCCAGGGTAATTCACCCCTCCACTTT.

This chain joins TRBV14 and TRBJ2-3, with 9 bases that match TRBD2. This CDR3 has 16 amino acids. Germline CDR1 reads SGHDN; CDR2 reads FVKESK. Trimming at V came to 0 bases and at J to 6 bases, leaving 7 bases not matched to a gene. DNA for the CDR3: TGTGCCAGCAGCCAAGAGTTGCTAGCGGGGATGGATACGCAGTATTTT. It is translated as CASSQELLAGMDTQYF. The variable domain in full, with the rest retrieved from reference TRBV14 and TRBJ2-3, is EAGVTQFPSHSVIEKGQTVTLRCDPISGHDNLYWYRRVMGKEIKFLLHFVKESKQDESGMPNNRFLAERTGGTYSTLKVQPAELEDSGVYFCASSQELLAGMDTQYFGPGTRLTVL.